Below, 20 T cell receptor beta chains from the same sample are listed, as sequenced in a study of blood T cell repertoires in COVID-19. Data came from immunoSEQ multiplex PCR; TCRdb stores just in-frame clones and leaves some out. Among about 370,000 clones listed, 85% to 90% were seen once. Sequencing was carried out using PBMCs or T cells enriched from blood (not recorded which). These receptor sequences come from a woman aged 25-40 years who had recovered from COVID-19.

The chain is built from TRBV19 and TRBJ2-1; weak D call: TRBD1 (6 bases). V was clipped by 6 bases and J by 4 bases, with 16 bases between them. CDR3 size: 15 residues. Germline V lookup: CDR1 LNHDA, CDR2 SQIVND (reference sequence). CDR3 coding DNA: TGTGCCAGTAGGATCGCAGGGGACGGATACAATGAGCAGTTCTTC. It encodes CASRIAGDGYNEQFF.

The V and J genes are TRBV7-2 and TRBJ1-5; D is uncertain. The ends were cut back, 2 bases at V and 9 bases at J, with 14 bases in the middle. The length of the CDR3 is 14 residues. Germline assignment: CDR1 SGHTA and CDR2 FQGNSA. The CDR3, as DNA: TGTGCCAGCAGCTTAAGTCTTTTGGCACCGCCCCAGCATTTT. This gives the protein CASSLSLLAPPQHF.

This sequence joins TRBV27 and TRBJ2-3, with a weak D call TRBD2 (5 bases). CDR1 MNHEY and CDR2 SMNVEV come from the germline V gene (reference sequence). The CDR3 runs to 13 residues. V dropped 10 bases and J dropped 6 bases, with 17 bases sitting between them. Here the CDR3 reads CATASRRGDTQYF. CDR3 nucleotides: TGTGCCACCGCTTCACGGAGAGGGGATACGCAGTATTTT.

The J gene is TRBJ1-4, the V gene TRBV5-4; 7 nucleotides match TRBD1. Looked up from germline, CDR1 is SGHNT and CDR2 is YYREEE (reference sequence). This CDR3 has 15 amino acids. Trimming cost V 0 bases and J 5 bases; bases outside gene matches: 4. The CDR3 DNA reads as TGTGCCAGCAGCTTGGGTGGGACAGTAAATGAAAAACTGTTTTTT. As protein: CASSLGGTVNEKLFF.

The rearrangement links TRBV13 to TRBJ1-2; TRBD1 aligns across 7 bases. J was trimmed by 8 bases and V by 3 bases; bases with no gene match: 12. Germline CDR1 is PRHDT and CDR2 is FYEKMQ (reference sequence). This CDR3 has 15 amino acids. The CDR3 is CASSLKMTGPGGYTF. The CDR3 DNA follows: TGTGCCAGCAGCTTGAAGATGACAGGGCCTGGCGGCTACACCTTC.

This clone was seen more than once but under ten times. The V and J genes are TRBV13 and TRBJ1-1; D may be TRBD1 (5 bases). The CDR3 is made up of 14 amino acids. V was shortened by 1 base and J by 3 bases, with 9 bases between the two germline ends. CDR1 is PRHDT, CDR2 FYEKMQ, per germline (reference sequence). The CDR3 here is CASSLDGGDTEAFF. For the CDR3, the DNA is TGTGCCAGCAGCTTAGATGGGGGGGACACTGAAGCTTTCTTT.

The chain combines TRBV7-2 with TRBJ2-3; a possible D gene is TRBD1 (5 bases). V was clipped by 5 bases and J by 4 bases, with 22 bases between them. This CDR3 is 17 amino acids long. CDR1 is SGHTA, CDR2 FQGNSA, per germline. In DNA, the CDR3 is TGTGCCAGCAGCCCCACAGGTTCAATAGGTATAGCAGATACGCAGTATTTT. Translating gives CASSPTGSIGIADTQYF.

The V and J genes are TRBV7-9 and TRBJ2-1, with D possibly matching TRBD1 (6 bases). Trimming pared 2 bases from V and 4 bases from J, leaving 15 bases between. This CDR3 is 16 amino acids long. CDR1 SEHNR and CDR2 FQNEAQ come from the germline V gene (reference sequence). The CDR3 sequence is CASSLINRVRYNEQFF. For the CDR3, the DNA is TGTGCCAGCAGCTTAATCAACAGGGTACGGTACAATGAGCAGTTCTTC.

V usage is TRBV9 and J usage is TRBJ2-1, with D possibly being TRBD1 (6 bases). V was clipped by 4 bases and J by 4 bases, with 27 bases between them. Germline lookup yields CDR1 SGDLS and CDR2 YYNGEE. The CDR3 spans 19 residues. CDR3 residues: CASSTLNGTGHWFYNEQFF. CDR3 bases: TGTGCCAGCAGCACCCTCAACGGAACAGGGCATTGGTTTTACAATGAGCAGTTCTTC.

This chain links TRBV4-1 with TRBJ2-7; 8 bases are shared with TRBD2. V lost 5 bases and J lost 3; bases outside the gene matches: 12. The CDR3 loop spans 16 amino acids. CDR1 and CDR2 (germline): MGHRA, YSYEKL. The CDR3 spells CASSARRLAGYYEQYF. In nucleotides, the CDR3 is TGCGCCAGCAGCGCCCGCCGGTTAGCGGGATACTACGAGCAGTACTTC.

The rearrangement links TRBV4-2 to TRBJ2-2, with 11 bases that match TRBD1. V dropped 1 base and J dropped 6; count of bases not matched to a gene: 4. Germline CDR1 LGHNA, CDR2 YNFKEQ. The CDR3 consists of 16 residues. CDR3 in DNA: TGTGCCAGCAGCCAAGGCCCGGGACAGGGGGCCGGGGAGCTGTTTTTT. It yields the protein CASSQGPGQGAGELFF.

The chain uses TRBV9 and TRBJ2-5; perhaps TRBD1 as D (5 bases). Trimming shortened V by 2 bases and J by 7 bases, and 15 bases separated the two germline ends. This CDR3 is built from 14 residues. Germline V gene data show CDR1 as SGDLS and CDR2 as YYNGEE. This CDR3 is CASSVAGRGGTQYF. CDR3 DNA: TGTGCCAGCAGCGTTGCAGGGCGCGGTGGGACCCAGTACTTC.

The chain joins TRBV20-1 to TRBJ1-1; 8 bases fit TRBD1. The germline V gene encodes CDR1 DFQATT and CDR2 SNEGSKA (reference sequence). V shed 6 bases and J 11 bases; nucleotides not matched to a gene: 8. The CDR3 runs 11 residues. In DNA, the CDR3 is TGCAGTGCCCCGGACAGGGTGAGTGCTTTCTTT. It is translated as CSAPDRVSAFF.

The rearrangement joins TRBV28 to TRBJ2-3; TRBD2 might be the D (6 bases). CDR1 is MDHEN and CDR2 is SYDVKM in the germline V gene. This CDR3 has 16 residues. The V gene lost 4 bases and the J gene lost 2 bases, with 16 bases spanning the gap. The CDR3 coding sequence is TGTGCCAGCAGTTCGGCAGACTTAGCGGTCACAGATACGCAGTATTTT. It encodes CASSSADLAVTDTQYF.

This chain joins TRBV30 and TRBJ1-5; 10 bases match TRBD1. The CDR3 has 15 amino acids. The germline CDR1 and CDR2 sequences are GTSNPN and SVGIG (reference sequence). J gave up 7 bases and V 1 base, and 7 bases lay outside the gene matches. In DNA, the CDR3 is TGTGCCTGGAGTGAGGGGGACAGGGGTTGGCAGCCCCAGCATTTT. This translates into CAWSEGDRGWQPQHF.

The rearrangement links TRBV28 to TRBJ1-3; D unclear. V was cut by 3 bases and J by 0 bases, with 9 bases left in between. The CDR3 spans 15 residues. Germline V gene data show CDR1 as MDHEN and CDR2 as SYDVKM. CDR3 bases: TGTGCCAGCAGTTTGAAACTCCGCTCTGGAAACACCATATATTTT. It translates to CASSLKLRSGNTIYF.

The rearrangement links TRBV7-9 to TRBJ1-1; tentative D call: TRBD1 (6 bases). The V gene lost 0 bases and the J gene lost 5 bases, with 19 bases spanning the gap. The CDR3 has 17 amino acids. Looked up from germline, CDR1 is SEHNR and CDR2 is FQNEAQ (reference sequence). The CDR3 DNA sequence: TGTGCCAGCAGCTTAGCGGCAGGGGAGAGGCCATGGACTGAAGCTTTCTTT. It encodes CASSLAAGERPWTEAFF.

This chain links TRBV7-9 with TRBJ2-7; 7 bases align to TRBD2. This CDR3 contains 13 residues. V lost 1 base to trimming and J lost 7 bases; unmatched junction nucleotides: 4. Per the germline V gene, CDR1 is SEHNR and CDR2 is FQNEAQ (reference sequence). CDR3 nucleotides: TGTGCCAGCAGCTTAGTCACTAGCGATGAGCAGTACTTC. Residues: CASSLVTSDEQYF.

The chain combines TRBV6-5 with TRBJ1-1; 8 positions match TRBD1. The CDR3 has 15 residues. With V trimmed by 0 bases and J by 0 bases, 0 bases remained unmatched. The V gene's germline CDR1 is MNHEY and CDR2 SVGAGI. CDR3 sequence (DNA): TGTGCCAGCAGTTACTCACAGGGGGTGAACACTGAAGCTTTCTTT. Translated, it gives CASSYSQGVNTEAFF.

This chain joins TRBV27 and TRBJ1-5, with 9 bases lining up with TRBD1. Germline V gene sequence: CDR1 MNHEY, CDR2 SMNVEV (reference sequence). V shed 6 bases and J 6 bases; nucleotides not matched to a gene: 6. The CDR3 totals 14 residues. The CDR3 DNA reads TGTGCCAGCAGGGGACAGGGTTTAACTCAGCCCCAGCATTTT. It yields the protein CASRGQGLTQPQHF.